Detailed here is one T cell receptor beta chain. V shed 0 bases and J 5 bases; nucleotides not matched to a gene: 10. This CDR3 comprises 17 residues. Germline V gene lookup returns CDR1 SGHRS and CDR2 YFSETQ. These data belong to a study of blood T cell repertoires in COVID-19. Study in general: Nucleic acid was either cDNA or gDNA, and it came from T cells, B-cell-depleted T cells, or PBMCs.

Original data processing: The authors estimated nucleated cell counts from reference gene primer amplification. Sequenced by immunoSEQ multiplex PCR; TCRdb stores in-frame clones only, minus some. V, J and clone size are those of that table, while D and trimming were read from the DNA. Among 95,000 to 110,000 clones listed, 80% to 90% were seen once. The clonotype originates from a man aged 50 to 59 with acute or convalescent COVID-19. This rearrangement joins TRBV5-1 to TRBJ2-1; 8 bases map to TRBD2. Material: peripheral blood. CDR3 in amino acids: CASSLAQGLVSHNEQFF. The DNA of the CDR3 is TGCGCCAGCAGCTTGGCCCAGGGACTAGTGTCCCACAATGAGCAGTTCTTC. The variable domain in full, with the rest retrieved from reference TRBV5-1 and TRBJ2-1, is KAGVTQTPRYLIKTRGQQVTLSCSPISGHRSVSWYQQTPGQGLQFLFEYFSETQRNKGNFPGRFSGRQFSNSRSEMNVSTLELGDSALYLCASSLAQGLVSHNEQFFGPGTRLTVL.